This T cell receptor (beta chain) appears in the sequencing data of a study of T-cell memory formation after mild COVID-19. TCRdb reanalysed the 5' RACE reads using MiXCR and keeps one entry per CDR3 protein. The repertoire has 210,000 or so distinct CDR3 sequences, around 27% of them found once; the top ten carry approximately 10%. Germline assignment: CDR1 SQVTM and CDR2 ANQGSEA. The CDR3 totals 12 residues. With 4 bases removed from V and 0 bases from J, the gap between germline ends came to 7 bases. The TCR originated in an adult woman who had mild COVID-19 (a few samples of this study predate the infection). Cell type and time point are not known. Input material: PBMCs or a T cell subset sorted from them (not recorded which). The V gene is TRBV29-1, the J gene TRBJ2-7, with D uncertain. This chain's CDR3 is CSVGWFSYEQYF. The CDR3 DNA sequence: TGCAGCGTTGGATGGTTCTCCTACGAGCAGTACTTC.